The entry that follows covers one T cell receptor (beta chain) sequence. CD45RO-negative, CCR7-selected cells formed the naive CD8 fraction, which excluded terminally differentiated effector memory CD45RA+ cells. The data originate from a study of shared clonotypes between healthy human individuals. The data were produced by immunoSEQ multiplex PCR, yet TCRdb's version contains in-frame clones alone and is incomplete. Of over 2,000,000 clones in the sample, just over 90% were seen once. Germline V lookup: CDR1 MNHEY, CDR2 SMNVEV (reference sequence). CDR3 size: 15 residues. With 8 bases removed from V and 4 bases from J, the gap between germline ends came to 20 bases.

V and J are TRBV27 and TRBJ1-1; weak D call: TRBD1 (5 bases). This receptor was identified in a man aged 18 to 35 in good health. Some clones in this sample may be carry-over from other donors' samples. The sample was naive CD8+ T cells from PBMCs. Here the CDR3 reads CASLKGSSPGTEAFF. The CDR3 region has the DNA TGTGCCAGCCTCAAGGGGTCCTCCCCGGGCACTGAAGCTTTCTTT.